These T cell receptor beta chains were read from a single sample in a study of T cell responses to AZD1222 COVID-19 vaccine. Libraries were prepared by immunoSEQ multiplex PCR; TCRdb keeps only in-frame clonotypes and omits some of them. This sample has 150,000 to 190,000 clones, with about 88% found just once. The sample consisted of peripheral blood, taken after recovery from COVID-19. The receptor set was obtained from an adult who had recovered from COVID-19. Each CDR3 is given with its conserved first and last residue. A D gene is named only where the DNA matches it firmly. A row's size may be missing; if present it is once, few, many or a size class.

TRBJ2-7 | . | TRBV5-1 | . | CASSLDGNSPVEQYF | TGCGCCAGCAGCTTGGATGGAAACAGCCCCGTCGAGCAGTACTTC
TRBJ1-1 | . | TRBV10-3 | . | CAIRGRENTEAFF | TGTGCCATCAGGGGCCGGGAGAACACTGAAGCTTTCTTT
TRBJ2-1 | TRBD2 | TRBV9 | . | CASSFSGRVDEQFF | TGTGCCAGCAGCTTTAGCGGGAGGGTCGATGAGCAGTTCTTC
TRBJ1-2 | TRBD1 | TRBV7-8 | . | CASSLAAGQNYGYTF | TGTGCCAGCAGCTTAGCGGCGGGACAGAACTATGGCTACACCTTC
TRBJ1-2 | . | TRBV12-3/TRBV12-4 | . | CACSALSSYGYTF | TGTGCCTGCTCCGCCTTATCTAGCTATGGCTACACCTTC
TRBJ1-1 | . | TRBV4-2 | . | CASSQERNTEAFF | TGTGCCAGCAGCCAGGAGCGGAACACTGAAGCTTTCTTT
TRBJ1-5 | TRBD1 | TRBV6-6 | . | CASSQTGARQPQHF | TGTGCCAGCAGCCAGACAGGGGCAAGGCAGCCCCAGCATTTT
TRBJ2-1 | . | TRBV9 | . | CASSVDRASYNEQFF | TGTGCCAGCAGCGTAGACAGGGCATCCTACAATGAGCAGTTCTTC
TRBJ2-2 | . | TRBV19 | . | CASSMAQNTGELFF | TGTGCCAGTAGTATGGCTCAGAACACCGGGGAGCTGTTTTTT
TRBJ1-6 | . | TRBV28 | . | CASSTLGEGYSPLHF | TGTGCCAGCAGTACCCTCGGGGAGGGGTATTCACCCCTCCACTTT
TRBJ2-4 | . | TRBV2 | . | CASSLRAQTKNIQYF | TGTGCCAGCAGCCTCCGGGCCCAAACCAAAAACATTCAGTACTTC
TRBJ2-7 | . | TRBV9 | . | CASSATVSYEQYF | TGTGCCAGCAGCGCCACAGTCTCCTACGAGCAGTACTTC
TRBJ1-1 | . | TRBV5-4 | . | CASSLGANTEAFF | TGTGCCAGCAGCCTGGGGGCGAACACTGAAGCTTTCTTT
TRBJ1-4 | TRBD1 | TRBV7-9 | . | CASSRDRNEKLFF | TGTGCCAGCAGCCGGGACAGAAATGAAAAACTGTTTTTT
TRBJ2-3 | . | TRBV5-1 | . | CASSLGPWGSSTDTQYF | TGCGCCAGCAGCTTGGGCCCGTGGGGAAGTAGCACAGATACGCAGTATTTT
TRBJ2-3 | TRBD2 | TRBV20-1 | . | CSASGSGVGTDTQYF | TGCAGTGCTAGTGGTAGCGGGGTGGGAACAGATACGCAGTATTTT
TRBJ2-5 | . | TRBV5-4 | . | CASTLGGGLETQYF | TGTGCCAGCACCCTGGGTGGGGGCTTGGAGACCCAGTACTTC
TRBJ2-7 | . | TRBV27 | once | CASSLGTFYNEQYF | TGTGCCAGCAGTCTCGGGACGTTTTATAACGAGCAGTACTTC
TRBJ2-1 | TRBD2 | TRBV7-9 | . | CASSLERASGRAFEQFF | TGTGCCAGCAGCTTAGAAAGGGCTAGCGGGAGGGCCTTTGAGCAGTTCTTC
TRBJ1-2 | . | TRBV21-1 | . | CATRDLAYGYTF | TGTGCCACCCGGGATTTGGCCTATGGCTACACCTTC
TRBJ2-3 | TRBD1 | TRBV2 | . | CASSRDREGSDTQYF | TGTGCCAGCAGTCGGGACAGGGAAGGGTCAGATACGCAGTATTTT
TRBJ2-5 | TRBD1 | TRBV20-1 | . | CSGQGQETQYF | TGCAGTGGACAGGGGCAAGAGACCCAGTACTTC
TRBJ1-1 | . | TRBV9 | . | CASSARGLKDTEAFF | TGTGCCAGCAGCGCCCGGGGTCTGAAAGACACTGAAGCTTTCTTT
TRBJ1-3 | . | TRBV6-1 | . | CASSERGGNTIYF | TGTGCCAGCAGTGAGAGGGGTGGAAACACCATATATTTT
TRBJ2-2 | TRBD1 | TRBV5-1 | once | CASSLFQIWDRGNTGELFF | TGCGCCAGCAGCTTGTTTCAGATCTGGGACAGGGGGAACACCGGGGAGCTGTTTTTT
TRBJ2-7 | TRBD2 | TRBV10-1 | . | CASSEGTSLGEQYF | TGCGCCAGCAGTGAGGGGACTAGCTTGGGCGAGCAGTACTTC
TRBJ1-1 | . | TRBV6-6 | . | CASALKGGNTEAFF | TGTGCCAGCGCTTTAAAAGGGGGGAACACTGAAGCTTTCTTT
TRBJ2-7 | TRBD2 | TRBV5-1 | . | CASSLVSGSLYEQYF | TGCGCCAGCAGCTTGGTTAGCGGGAGCCTCTACGAGCAGTACTTC
TRBJ2-1 | . | TRBV19 | . | CASRTGTPLNEQFF | TGTGCCAGTAGGACCGGGACTCCACTTAATGAGCAGTTCTTC